This T cell receptor beta chain was sequenced during a study of blood T cell repertoires in COVID-19. Some clones are missing from TCRdb's copy, which holds only in-frame ones; the method was immunoSEQ multiplex PCR. The sample consists of more than 250,000 clones, 70% to 90% of them appearing once. In germline, CDR1 is SGHVS, CDR2 FNYEAQ. The CDR3 loop spans 13 amino acids. V lost 5 bases to trimming and J lost 3 bases, with 10 bases between them. Sequences were obtained from PBMCs or T cells enriched from blood (not recorded which). The TCR comes from a woman in her 30s who had recovered from COVID-19. The J gene is TRBJ1-1, the V gene TRBV7-6; the D gene is possibly TRBD1 (6 bases). CDR3: CASSQGGDTEAFF. In nucleotides, the CDR3 is TGTGCCAGCAGCCAAGGGGGGGACACTGAAGCTTTCTTT.